This T cell receptor beta chain was recorded in a study of T-cell memory formation after mild COVID-19. CDR1 is SGHNT and CDR2 is YYREEE in the germline V gene (reference sequence). Unmatched junction bases numbered 10, after V lost 5 bases and J lost 5 bases. The CDR3 has 15 amino acids. In TCRdb, the 5' RACE reads were re-called with MiXCR into one record per CDR3 protein. The sample has fewer than 700,000 distinct CDR3 sequences; about a sixth are singletons. Material for sequencing was PBMCs or a T cell subset sorted from them (not recorded which). This chain connects TRBV5-4 to TRBJ1-2, with TRBD1 matching over 9 bases. This receptor was taken from an adult woman who had mild COVID-19 (a few samples of this study predate the infection). Cell type and time point are not known. The CDR3: CASSLGTGYEYGYTF. CDR3 nucleotide sequence: TGTGCCAGCAGTTTAGGGACAGGGTATGAGTATGGCTACACCTTC.